The 25 T cell receptor beta chains reported below all come from one sample, sequenced in a study of T-cell memory formation after mild COVID-19. TCRdb re-derived calls from the 5' RACE reads in MiXCR, one entry per CDR3 protein. The data show about 600,000 distinct CDR3 sequences, roughly a fifth seen once. Source material: PBMCs or a T cell subset sorted from them (not recorded which). The receptors stem from an adult woman who had mild COVID-19 (a few samples of this study predate the infection). Cell type and time point are not known.

This clonotype was picked up a small number of times. V is TRBV4-1 and J is TRBJ2-7; the D gene is possibly TRBD2 (6 bases). The germline V gene encodes CDR1 MGHRA and CDR2 YSYEKL. Trimming removed 3 bases from V and 0 bases from J, with 12 bases in between. CDR3 length equals 15 residues. The CDR3 region has the DNA TGCGCCAGCAGCCAGGGCGGGGTAAGCTCCTACGAGCAGTACTTC. It translates to CASSQGGVSSYEQYF.

In its sample, this clonotype was seen a few times. The V gene is TRBV5-1, the J gene TRBJ1-1; perhaps TRBD1 as D (5 bases). This CDR3 has 15 amino acids. Germline loops: CDR1 SGHRS, CDR2 YFSETQ. V was shortened by 3 bases and J by 5 bases, with 17 bases between the two germline ends. In DNA, the CDR3 is TGCGCCAGCAGCTCAGGGACTCCACGAAGGACTGAAGCTTTCTTT. Its translation is CASSSGTPRRTEAFF.

This clonotype has ten or more counts. CDR3 in amino acids: CASSLVPVGLEKNIQYF. As DNA, the CDR3 is TGTGCCAGCAGCTTGGTCCCTGTCGGACTCGAAAAAAACATTCAGTACTTC. The rearrangement links TRBV7-9 to TRBJ2-4; D is perhaps TRBD2 (5 bases). In germline, CDR1 is SEHNR, CDR2 FQNEAQ (reference sequence). The CDR3 totals 17 residues. Trimming shortened V by 3 bases and J by 4 bases, and 19 bases separated the two germline ends.

In this sample, this clonotype turned up a few times. This chain uses TRBV4-1 with TRBJ2-1, with 15 bases aligning to TRBD2. Germline V lookup: CDR1 MGHRA, CDR2 YSYEKL. The CDR3 has 21 residues. V gave up 0 bases and J gave up 1 base; unmatched junction bases: 10. The DNA for the CDR3 is TGCGCCAGCAGCCAAGATCTGTCGGGACTAGCGGGAGGCCTTTCCTACAATGAGCAGTTCTTC. Translating gives CASSQDLSGLAGGLSYNEQFF.

This clonotype was picked up one time. The J gene is TRBJ2-7, the V gene TRBV27; D is ambiguous. This CDR3 is built from 13 residues. V dropped 7 bases and J dropped 3 bases, with 13 bases sitting between them. CDR1 and CDR2 from the germline V gene are MNHEY and SMNVEV (reference sequence). The chain's CDR3 is CASTLSDGYEQYF. DNA for the CDR3: TGTGCCAGCACCCTCTCGGACGGCTACGAGCAGTACTTC.

The V and J genes are TRBV12-3 or TRBV12-4 and TRBJ2-5; 7 bases fit TRBD2. The CDR3 loop spans 14 amino acids. J gave up 2 bases and V 6 bases, and 6 bases lay outside the gene matches. The CDR3 spells CASRVAGLQETQYF. In DNA, the CDR3 is TGTGCCAGCAGAGTAGCGGGTCTGCAAGAGACCCAGTACTTC.

This clonotype has a handful of counts. V and J are TRBV4-1 and TRBJ2-7; D gene ambiguous. The CDR3 is 14 amino acids. The ends were cut back, 3 bases at V and 3 bases at J, with 12 bases in the middle. Germline CDR1 is MGHRA and CDR2 is YSYEKL. The CDR3 region is CASSHSGLGYEQYF. Here the CDR3 DNA reads TGCGCCAGCAGCCATTCAGGATTAGGCTACGAGCAGTACTTC.

This chain joins TRBV4-1 and TRBJ2-1; D unresolved. Germline V gene lookup returns CDR1 MGHRA and CDR2 YSYEKL. V lost 1 base to trimming and J lost 5 bases, with 18 bases between them. The CDR3 is 17 residues long. The chain's CDR3 is CASSQVVLNAPNNEQFF. The CDR3 DNA sequence: TGCGCCAGCAGCCAAGTGGTCCTAAACGCACCGAACAATGAGCAGTTCTTC.

The chain couples TRBV5-1 to TRBJ2-7; TRBD1 matches 8 bases. The germline gives CDR1 SGHRS, CDR2 YFSETQ. Trimming at V came to 2 bases and at J to 5 bases, leaving 6 bases not matched to a gene. CDR3 length: 14 amino acids. CDR3 protein: CASSLGTGPNEQYF. CDR3 bases: TGCGCCAGCAGCTTAGGGACAGGTCCCAACGAGCAGTACTTC.

This clonotype was seen many times. This chain links TRBV12-3 or TRBV12-4 with TRBJ1-5; tentative D call: TRBD1 (5 bases). Trimming took off 0 bases at V and 7 bases at J, with 10 bases between the two ends. The CDR3 is 14 amino acids. The CDR3 region is CASSLAGQNQPQHF. The CDR3 DNA follows: TGTGCCAGCAGTTTAGCGGGGCAGAACCAGCCCCAGCATTTT.

This clonotype has a handful of counts. The V gene is TRBV7-3, the J gene TRBJ1-1; tentative D call: TRBD1 (6 bases). This CDR3 is built from 16 residues. From germline, CDR1 is SGHTA and CDR2 FQGTGA. V lost 2 bases and J 1 base, leaving 14 bases between the germline ends. In DNA, the CDR3 is TGTGCCAGCAGCTTATACTACGGGACAAAGAACACTGAAGCTTTCTTT. Protein sequence: CASSLYYGTKNTEAFF.

The rearrangement links TRBV6-1 to TRBJ2-1; TRBD2 agrees at 11 bases. The CDR3 sequence is 15 residues long. The germline CDR1 and CDR2 sequences are MNHNS and SASEGT. Trimming cost V 2 bases and J 10 bases; bases outside gene matches: 7. The CDR3 region is CASSEIAGGPGEQFF. The CDR3 bases are TGTGCCAGCAGTGAAATAGCGGGAGGGCCGGGGGAGCAGTTCTTC.

The sample holds a few counts of this clonotype. The chain employs TRBV7-2 and TRBJ2-7; 8 nucleotides match TRBD2. Germline V CDR1 and CDR2: SGHTA, FQGNSA. The CDR3 runs to 15 residues. Trimming removed 5 bases from V and 0 bases from J; junction bases left unmatched: 6. The CDR3 nucleotides are TGTGCCAGCAGCATTCCGAGCGGGAGCTCCTACGAGCAGTACTTC. This translates into CASSIPSGSSYEQYF.

The sample holds a few counts of this clonotype. The chain links TRBV13 to TRBJ1-2; 7 nucleotides agree with TRBD1. V trimming: 4 bases; J trimming: 5 bases; junction bases outside the gene matches: 7. The germline CDR1 and CDR2 sequences are PRHDT and FYEKMQ (reference sequence). CDR3 length: 14 residues. The CDR3 protein is CASSSDRSLYGYTF. CDR3 DNA: TGTGCCAGCAGCTCGGACAGGTCCCTGTATGGCTACACCTTC.

The rearrangement joins TRBV24-1 to TRBJ1-5; 7 positions agree with TRBD1. This CDR3 is built from 15 residues. CDR1 is KGHDR, CDR2 SFDVKD, per germline. J lost 3 bases, V lost 7 bases, and 8 bases had no gene match. In DNA, the CDR3 is TGTGCCACCAGCCCGACAGGGCTGATCAATCAGCCCCAGCATTTT. Residues: CATSPTGLINQPQHF.

This clonotype showed up just a few times. J is TRBJ2-3 and V is TRBV19, with 14 bases lining up with TRBD2. Germline values: CDR1 LNHDA, CDR2 SQIVND (reference sequence). With V trimmed by 5 bases and J by 5 bases, 9 bases remained unmatched. This CDR3 has 17 amino acids. This CDR3 is CASSPEGLAGAGDTQYF. CDR3 nucleotide sequence: TGTGCCAGTAGTCCGGAGGGACTAGCGGGAGCGGGAGATACGCAGTATTTT.

This clonotype appeared a single time. Since no conserved phenylalanine or tryptophan closes the CDR3, a read error is the likely cause. The V call is TRBV6-6, the J call TRBJ2-5; 7 bases align to TRBD2. In germline, CDR1 is MNHNY, CDR2 SVGAGI (reference sequence). The CDR3 loop spans 13 amino acids. After removal of 4 bases from V and 5 bases from J, the junction contained 4 bases not matched to a gene. The CDR3 bases are TGTGCCAGCAGTTCTAGCGGCCCTGAGACCCAGTACTTA. Translation gives CASSSSGPETQYL.

The chain recombines TRBV5-6 with TRBJ1-2; 12 bases align to TRBD1. V lost 2 bases, J lost 11 bases, and 4 bases stayed unmatched. CDR1 is SGHDT and CDR2 is YYEEEE in the germline V gene. This CDR3 is 13 amino acids long. The CDR3 here is CASSFGTGGPYTF. CDR3 sequence (DNA): TGTGCCAGCAGCTTCGGGACAGGGGGCCCTTACACCTTC.

The DNA of the CDR3 is TGCGCCAGCAGCTTGACAGGGGGCATGACCAAAAACATTCAGTACTTC. Translated, it gives CASSLTGGMTKNIQYF. This chain uses TRBV5-1 with TRBJ2-4; TRBD1 matches at 9 bases. The germline gives CDR1 SGHRS, CDR2 YFSETQ. This CDR3 is 16 amino acids long. Germline trimming cut 1 base from V and 2 bases from J; bases unmatched to any gene: 4.

This clonotype has more than one count but fewer than ten. The V gene is TRBV24-1, the J gene TRBJ2-1; D is undetermined. Trimming removed 5 bases from V and 5 bases from J, with 9 bases in between. CDR3 size: 13 residues. CDR1 and CDR2 (germline): KGHDR, SFDVKD. The CDR3 bases are TGTGCCACCAGTGTTGAGCGCCACAATGAGCAGTTCTTC. Its translation is CATSVERHNEQFF.

The gene calls are TRBV11-2 and TRBJ2-3; D ambiguous. The V gene's germline CDR1 is SGHAT and CDR2 FQNNGV. V lost 1 base and J 5 bases, leaving 7 bases between the germline ends. This CDR3 region has 13 residues. CDR3 sequence (DNA): TGTGCCAGCAGCTTAGTAGGCGTAGATACGCAGTATTTT. Encoded protein: CASSLVGVDTQYF.

The J gene is TRBJ2-5, the V gene TRBV12-3 or TRBV12-4; 9 nucleotides line up with TRBD2. This CDR3 contains 13 residues. Trimming at V came to 7 bases and at J to 4 bases, leaving 4 bases not matched to a gene. The DNA for the CDR3 is TGTGCCAGCACCATTAGCGGGAGAGAGACCCAGTACTTC. Residues: CASTISGRETQYF.

The V and J genes are TRBV11-3 and TRBJ2-3, with 7 nucleotides matching TRBD1. This CDR3 region has 16 residues. J was trimmed by 0 bases and V by 1 base; bases with no gene match: 4. Germline CDR1 SGHNT, CDR2 YENEEA. The CDR3 coding sequence is TGTGCCAGCAGCTTAGGGGGGACAGTCAGCACAGATACGCAGTATTTT. Its protein product is CASSLGGTVSTDTQYF.

This clonotype was detected only a few times. CDR3 loop: CASSIRAGGDYGYTF. CDR3 nucleotides: TGTGCCAGCAGTATACGGGCAGGGGGTGACTATGGCTACACCTTC. The chain uses TRBV6-5 and TRBJ1-2; 7 bases line up with TRBD1. J was trimmed by 3 bases and V by 5 bases; bases with no gene match: 9. Per germline, CDR1 MNHEY and CDR2 SVGAGI. This CDR3 region has 15 residues.

This clonotype was counted between two and nine times. V is TRBV20-1 and J is TRBJ2-3, with 12 bases fitting TRBD2. The V gene's germline CDR1 is DFQATT and CDR2 SNEGSKA (reference sequence). With 5 bases clipped from V and 4 bases from J, the junction kept 7 bases outside the gene matches. The CDR3 contains 15 residues. CDR3 nucleotide sequence: TGCAGTGCTTCATGGACTAGCGGGAACGCAGATACGCAGTATTTT. It translates to CSASWTSGNADTQYF.